This is a list of T cell receptor beta chains from one sample in a study of cytomegalovirus exposure and HLA in healthy donors. Measured with immunoSEQ multiplex PCR; TCRdb has only the in-frame clones, and not every one. The sample holds about 200,000 clones. The sequenced sample was PBMCs. Receptors originate from a girl aged 2-9 years in good health and CMV-seropositive. CDR3s include the opening cysteine and the closing phenylalanine or tryptophan. Each record gives: D gene, V gene, J gene, CDR3 protein, CDR3 DNA. A D gene is named only where the DNA matches it firmly.

D: TRBD2
V: TRBV27
J: TRBJ2-7
CDR3: CASSFGGGSSYEQYF
DNA: TGTGCCAGCAGTTTTGGTGGCGGGAGCTCCTACGAGCAGTACTTC

D: NA
V: TRBV30
J: TRBJ1-1
CDR3: CAWAKTGNTEAFF
DNA: TGTGCCTGGGCCAAAACAGGGAACACTGAAGCTTTCTTT

D: TRBD1
V: TRBV4-1
J: TRBJ2-7
CDR3: CASSGDRSYEQYF
DNA: TGCGCCAGCAGTGGGGACAGGTCCTACGAGCAGTACTTC

D: NA
V: TRBV4-1
J: TRBJ2-5
CDR3: CASSQLRAETQYF
DNA: TGCGCCAGCAGCCAGCTAAGAGCGGAGACCCAGTACTTC

D: TRBD1
V: TRBV27
J: TRBJ2-3
CDR3: CASSRLRQGPSDTQYF
DNA: TGTGCCAGCAGTCGCTTGAGACAGGGGCCCTCAGATACGCAGTATTTT

D: NA
V: TRBV9
J: TRBJ2-1
CDR3: CASSALNEQFF
DNA: TGTGCCAGCAGCGCCCTCAATGAGCAGTTCTTC

D: TRBD1
V: TRBV28
J: TRBJ2-7
CDR3: CASSLRNHGPGGKRSSYEQYF
DNA: TGTGCCAGCAGTTTAAGGAACCATGGCCCAGGGGGCAAAAGGAGTTCCTACGAGCAGTACTTC

D: TRBD1
V: TRBV2
J: TRBJ1-2
CDR3: CASRRQGGNYGYTF
DNA: TGTGCCAGCAGGAGACAGGGAGGCAACTATGGCTACACCTTC

D: NA
V: TRBV5-4
J: TRBJ2-7
CDR3: CASTSTGSAYEQYF
DNA: TGTGCCAGCACCTCAACAGGGTCCGCGTACGAGCAGTACTTC

D: NA
V: TRBV28
J: TRBJ1-1
CDR3: CASSFKSNRANTEAFF
DNA: TGTGCCAGCAGTTTTAAATCGAACCGAGCGAACACTGAAGCTTTCTTT

D: TRBD2
V: TRBV6-6
J: TRBJ2-1
CDR3: CASSYPAGASSEQFF
DNA: TGTGCCAGCAGTTACCCCGCGGGAGCTTCTAGTGAGCAGTTCTTC

D: TRBD1
V: TRBV28
J: TRBJ1-4
CDR3: CASSPDRAAEKLFF
DNA: TGTGCCAGCAGCCCTGACAGGGCAGCTGAAAAACTGTTTTTT

D: NA
V: TRBV29-1
J: TRBJ2-7
CDR3: CSVEVRLHEQYF
DNA: TGCAGCGTTGAAGTGAGACTACACGAGCAGTACTTC

D: TRBD2
V: TRBV10-3
J: TRBJ2-7
CDR3: CAISLSRETTEQYF
DNA: TGTGCCATCAGCCTCTCGCGGGAGACCACAGAGCAGTACTTC

D: NA
V: TRBV11-2
J: TRBJ2-6
CDR3: CASSSRVTSYSGANVLTF
DNA: TGTGCCAGCAGCTCACGGGTCACCTCCTACTCTGGGGCCAACGTCCTGACTTTC

D: TRBD1
V: TRBV6-5
J: TRBJ1-5
CDR3: CASSKGAGIFAQHF
DNA: TGTGCCAGCAGTAAGGGGGCGGGGATATTCGCCCAGCATTTT

D: NA
V: TRBV9
J: TRBJ2-1
CDR3: CASSPERSGDEQFF
DNA: TGTGCCAGCAGCCCCGAAAGGTCGGGGGATGAGCAGTTCTTC

D: NA
V: TRBV9
J: TRBJ2-2
CDR3: CASSVVAAGDTGELFF
DNA: TGTGCCAGCAGCGTAGTGGCCGCGGGCGACACCGGGGAGCTGTTTTTT

D: TRBD2
V: TRBV7-2
J: TRBJ2-7
CDR3: CASSFGTSGRATYEQYF
DNA: TGTGCCAGCAGCTTCGGGACTAGCGGGAGGGCCACCTACGAGCAGTACTTC

D: TRBD1
V: TRBV7-8
J: TRBJ2-7
CDR3: CASSSTGTGIYEQYF
DNA: TGTGCCAGCAGCTCTACCGGGACAGGGATCTACGAGCAGTACTTC

D: TRBD2
V: TRBV9
J: TRBJ2-7
CDR3: CASSVGSGITLYEQYF
DNA: TGTGCCAGCAGCGTAGGAAGCGGGATAACTCTCTACGAGCAGTACTTC

D: TRBD1
V: TRBV5-4
J: TRBJ1-4
CDR3: CASSLGGDGKLFF
DNA: TGTGCCAGCAGCCTAGGGGGCGATGGAAAACTGTTTTTT

D: TRBD1
V: TRBV4-2
J: TRBJ1-1
CDR3: CASSPRTGVEAFF
DNA: TGTGCCAGCAGCCCCCGGACAGGGGTTGAAGCTTTCTTT

D: TRBD1
V: TRBV27
J: TRBJ1-6
CDR3: CASRASRGPENSPLHF
DNA: TGTGCCAGCAGGGCCTCCAGGGGGCCGGAAAATTCACCCCTCCACTTT